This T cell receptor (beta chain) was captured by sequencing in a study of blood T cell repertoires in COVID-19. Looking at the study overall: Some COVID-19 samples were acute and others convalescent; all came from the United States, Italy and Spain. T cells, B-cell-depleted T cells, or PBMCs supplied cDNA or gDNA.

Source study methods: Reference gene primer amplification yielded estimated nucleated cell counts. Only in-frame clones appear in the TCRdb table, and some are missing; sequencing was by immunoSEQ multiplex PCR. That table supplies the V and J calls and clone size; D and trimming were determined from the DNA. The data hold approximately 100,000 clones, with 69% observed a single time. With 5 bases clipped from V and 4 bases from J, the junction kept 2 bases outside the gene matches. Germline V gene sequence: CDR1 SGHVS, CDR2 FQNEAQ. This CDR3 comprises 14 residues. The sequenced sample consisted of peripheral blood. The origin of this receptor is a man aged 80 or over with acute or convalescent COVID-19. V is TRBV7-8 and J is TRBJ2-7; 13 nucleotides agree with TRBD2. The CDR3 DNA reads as TGTGCCAGCAGCCAGACTAGCGGGAGGTACGAGCAGTACTTC. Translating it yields CASSQTSGRYEQYF.